A single sample gave rise to the 15 T cell receptor beta chains below, sequenced in a study of Ad26.COV2.S vaccination and SARS-CoV-2 variants. Assay used: immunoSEQ multiplex PCR; TCRdb lists only in-frame clones, some missing. The top ten hold about 10% of the sample, which has roughly 240,000 clones, roughly 90% seen once. Noted treatment: roughly 19 received Ad26.COV2.S at low or high dose, single or two shots; a few received placebo; per-sample allocation not given. Day 63 after the first vaccine or placebo injection was the time point for sampling. The sample here was peripheral blood, taken in a trial of Ad26.COV2.S vaccine versus placebo. The receptors originated from a person between 18 and 65 years old who received the Ad26.COV2.S COVID-19 vaccine or a placebo.

This clone was seen just once. The rearrangement links TRBV19 to TRBJ1-1, with TRBD1 as a possible D gene (5 bases). Germline V gives CDR1 LNHDA, CDR2 SQIVND (reference sequence). This CDR3 is built from 16 residues. V was shortened by 7 bases and J by 0 bases, with 18 bases between the two germline ends. In nucleotides, the CDR3 is TGTGCCAGTAATCCGGACGGGGGAGCCATGAACACTGAAGCTTTCTTT. This translates into CASNPDGGAMNTEAFF. The variable domain in full, with the rest retrieved from reference TRBV19 and TRBJ1-1, is DGGITQSPKYLFRKEGQNVTLSCEQNLNHDAMYWYRQDPGQGLRLIYYSQIVNDFQKGDIAEGYSVSREKKESFPLTVTSAQKNPTAFYLCASNPDGGAMNTEAFFGQGTRLTVV.

The chain carries TRBV5-1 and TRBJ2-3; unclear D gene. CDR1 and CDR2 from the germline V gene are SGHRS and YFSETQ. Trimming cost V 2 bases and J 1 base, with 11 bases left between them. This CDR3 contains 15 residues. The CDR3 coding sequence is TGCGCCAGCAGCTTCTTTGCGAGGCGCACAGATACGCAGTATTTT. This codes for CASSFFARRTDTQYF.

CDR3 sequence reads: CASSAQGGLGSPLHF. CDR3 sequence (DNA): TGTGCCAGCAGCGCACAGGGGGGCTTAGGATCACCCCTCCACTTT. The chain is built from TRBV7-3 and TRBJ1-6; 8 bases agree with TRBD1. V was pared by 5 bases and J by 10 bases, with 10 bases of the junction left unmatched. CDR3 size: 15 residues. Germline V gene sequence: CDR1 SGHTA, CDR2 FQGTGA.

This rearrangement joins TRBV28 to TRBJ1-5; D perhaps matches TRBD1 (5 bases). V shed 2 bases and J shed 6 bases, with 11 bases lying between them. CDR1 is MDHEN and CDR2 is SYDVKM in the germline V gene. The CDR3 has 14 residues. In nucleotides, the CDR3 is TGTGCCAGCAGTTTAACGGGGGGACTTCAGCCCCAGCATTTT. Amino acids: CASSLTGGLQPQHF.

V gene TRBV5-1 combines with J gene TRBJ2-1; 12 nucleotides agree with TRBD2. CDR1 SGHRS and CDR2 YFSETQ come from the germline V gene. V shed 4 bases, J shed 5 bases, and the junction held 7 bases outside the gene matches. The CDR3 has 16 amino acids. The CDR3 here is CASSPRTSGTNNEQFF. In DNA form, the CDR3 reads TGCGCCAGCAGCCCACGGACTAGCGGGACTAACAATGAGCAGTTCTTC.

V and J are TRBV10-3 and TRBJ2-1; 13 nucleotides align to TRBD2. CDR1 ENHRY and CDR2 SYGVKD come from the germline V gene. The CDR3 length is 17 residues. Germline trimming cut 2 bases from V and 1 base from J; bases unmatched to any gene: 2. CDR3 protein: CAISEGTSGKSYNEQFF. The DNA of the CDR3 is TGTGCCATCAGTGAGGGGACTAGCGGGAAATCCTACAATGAGCAGTTCTTC.

This clone occurred once. The sample carries other DNA sequences with the same CDR3. The chain links TRBV30 to TRBJ2-5, with D possibly matching TRBD2 (6 bases). With 0 bases removed from V and 4 bases from J, the gap between germline ends came to 6 bases. From germline, CDR1 is GTSNPN and CDR2 SVGIG (reference sequence). The CDR3 has 12 residues. The DNA of the CDR3 is TGTGCCTGGAGTGTGGGGGGAGAGACCCAGTACTTC. Residues: CAWSVGGETQYF.

The chain couples TRBV3-1 (or the pseudogene TRBV3-2) to TRBJ2-7; D is ambiguous. Germline CDR1 and CDR2: LGHDT and YNNKEL (reference sequence). The CDR3 sequence is 14 residues long. V was pared by 3 bases and J by 0 bases, with 9 bases between. The CDR3 DNA follows: TGTGCCAGCAGCCACTGGAATCCCTCCTACGAGCAGTACTTC. Translating gives CASSHWNPSYEQYF.

The rearrangement joins TRBV6-2 or TRBV6-3 to TRBJ1-5, with 12 bases lining up with TRBD1. The CDR3 contains 16 residues. Trimming cost V 6 bases and J 3 bases; bases outside gene matches: 6. CDR1 and CDR2 from the germline V gene are MNHEY and SVGEGT. CDR3: CASSPGTGGSNQPQHF. The CDR3 DNA reads TGTGCCAGCAGCCCGGGGACAGGGGGCTCCAATCAGCCCCAGCATTTT.

The V and J genes are TRBV2 and TRBJ1-2, with 7 bases fitting TRBD1. CDR1 is SNHLY, CDR2 FYNNEI, per germline. The length of the CDR3 is 13 residues. J lost 5 bases, V lost 7 bases, and 7 bases had no gene match. The CDR3 bases are TGTGCCAGCACCGCCGGGACAGTTTATGGCTACACCTTC. Its protein is CASTAGTVYGYTF.

For this clone: At the DNA level, this CDR3 is encoded by other sequences in the same sample as well. The gene calls are TRBV28 and TRBJ2-1; D ambiguous. Trimming removed 4 bases at V and 7 bases at J, with 5 bases between. In germline, CDR1 is MDHEN, CDR2 SYDVKM. CDR3 length equals 11 residues. This CDR3 reads CASSSTNEQFF. For the CDR3, the DNA is TGTGCCAGCAGTTCAACAAATGAGCAGTTCTTC.

The table lists this clone with a few counts. V gene TRBV25-1 combines with J gene TRBJ1-6; D ambiguous. Trimming cost V 3 bases and J 4 bases, with 7 bases left between them. CDR3 length equals 14 residues. Germline CDR1 is MGHDK and CDR2 is SYGVNS. CDR3 bases: TGTGCCAGCAGTGATGTTGTGTATAATTCACCCCTCCACTTT. Translated, it gives CASSDVVYNSPLHF.

This clone appeared once. The V call is TRBV25-1, the J call TRBJ2-3, with D maybe TRBD1 (6 bases). Germline V lookup: CDR1 MGHDK, CDR2 SYGVNS. V was trimmed by 6 bases and J by 7 bases, leaving 14 bases between them. This CDR3 spans 13 amino acids. Here the CDR3 reads CASRQGSTNTQYF. Here the CDR3 DNA reads TGTGCCAGCAGACAGGGCTCCACGAATACGCAGTATTTT.

CDR3 nucleotides: TGTGCCACCAGCAGAGATCGGAGGACAGGTCGATCACCCCTCCACTTT. Its protein is CATSRDRRTGRSPLHF. The chain uses TRBV15 and TRBJ1-6; 7 bases fit TRBD1. The CDR3 extends over 16 amino acids. With V trimmed by 0 bases and J by 10 bases, 9 bases remained unmatched. The germline gives CDR1 LNHNV, CDR2 YYDKDF (reference sequence).

The rearrangement links TRBV19 to TRBJ2-6; D tentatively fits TRBD1 or TRBD2 (5 bases each). The CDR3 is 18 residues long. Per the germline V gene, CDR1 is LNHDA and CDR2 is SQIVND (reference sequence). With 0 bases removed from V and 0 bases from J, the gap between germline ends came to 12 bases. The DNA of the CDR3 is TGTGCCAGTAGTATAGATTCCCAGGGAGTCTCTGGGGCCAACGTCCTGACTTTC. Encoded protein: CASSIDSQGVSGANVLTF.